This T cell receptor beta chain is drawn from a study of T-cell reconstitution after alpha-beta-depleted transplantation in children. Study findings and constraints: TCRbeta diversity was high at day 60 in some patients (a result of surviving recipient T cells and thymic progenitors).

This clonotype was seen at least ten times. Its matching antigen is unknown. Molecular barcoding with unique molecular identifiers was used for the TCRbeta library. TCRdb re-called the PCR reads with MiXCR, one entry per CDR3 protein. The sample contains 200,000 to 250,000 distinct CDR3 sequences, approximately 10% of which appear only once. Trimming cost V 7 bases and J 7 bases, with 11 bases left between them. The CDR3 contains 13 residues. Sequencing used PBMCs, obtained before TCRalphabeta/CD19-depleted stem cell transplant. This chain uses TRBV12-3 or TRBV12-4 with TRBJ1-6; the D is unclear. This clonotype originated in a child under two years old with acute myeloid leukemia, due to receive a stem cell transplant. This CDR3 reads CASTAEENSPLHF. DNA of the CDR3: TGTGCCAGCACCGCGGAAGAGAATTCACCCCTCCACTTT.